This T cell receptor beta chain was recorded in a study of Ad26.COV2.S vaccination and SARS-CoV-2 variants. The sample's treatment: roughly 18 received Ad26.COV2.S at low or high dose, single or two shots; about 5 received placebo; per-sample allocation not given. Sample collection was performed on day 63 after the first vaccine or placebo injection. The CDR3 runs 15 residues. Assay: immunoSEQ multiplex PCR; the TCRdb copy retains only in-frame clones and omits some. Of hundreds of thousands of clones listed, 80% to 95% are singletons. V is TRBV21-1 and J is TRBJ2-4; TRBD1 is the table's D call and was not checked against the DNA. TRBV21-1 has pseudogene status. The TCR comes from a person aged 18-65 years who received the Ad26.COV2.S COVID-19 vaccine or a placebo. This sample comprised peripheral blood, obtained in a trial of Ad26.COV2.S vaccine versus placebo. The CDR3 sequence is CASSPRQVAGNIQYF. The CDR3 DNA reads TGTGCCAGCAGCCCCAGGCAGGTGGCAGGAAACATTCAGTACTTC.